The sequence of this T cell receptor (beta chain) was determined in a study of shared clonotypes between healthy human individuals. Study-level information: Three CD4 naive, three CD4 memory, two CD8 naive and one CD8 memory plate were used per donor.

The CDR3 is 16 amino acids. CDR1 MGHRA and CDR2 YSYEKL come from the germline V gene. V lost 4 bases, J lost 1 base, and 15 bases lay in between. The table came from immunoSEQ multiplex PCR; TCRdb's copy has only in-frame clones and leaves some out. The repertoire holds around 1,000,000 clones, with 60% to 80% as singletons. Sequencing input: memory CD4+ T cells from PBMCs. As for subset: CD45RA-negative fraction. This TCR was sampled from a man aged 18-30 years in good health. Some clones in this sample may be carry-over from other donors' samples. This chain connects TRBV4-1 to TRBJ2-3; maybe TRBD2 (5 bases). CDR3 DNA: TGCGCCAGCAGCCGCCAATCGGCGGGTGGCACAGATACGCAGTATTTT. Protein sequence: CASSRQSAGGTDTQYF.